This entry concerns a single T cell receptor (beta chain). The antigen is not known. Time point of the sample: after neoadjuvant nivolumab, at surgical resection. This record comes from a study of neoadjuvant anti-PD-1 for oral cavity cancer. Study-level information: Before surgery, most patients got three to four biweekly 3 mg/kg nivolumab doses. Around day 43, patients without progression received a fourth nivolumab dose before surgery. Study observations and caveats: TCR analyses covered only a few patients per response group. Pretreatment Treg/Th17 ratio correlated inversely with post-treatment tumor clonality.

Measured with immunoSEQ multiplex PCR; TCRdb has only the in-frame clones, and not every one. The data show about 42,000 clones, 77% seen once. The CDR3 consists of 13 residues. The V end lost 5 bases, the J end lost 9 bases, and 11 bases lay between the germline ends. Per the germline V gene, CDR1 is MNHEY and CDR2 is SVGAGI. The J gene is TRBJ1-6, the V gene TRBV6-5; TRBD1 is a possible D gene (5 bases). The input for sequencing was PBMCs, taken after nivolumab (anti-PD-1) treatment. The receptor comes from a person aged 40 to 85 with oral cavity squamous cell carcinoma. CDR3: CASSPRDRSPLHF. CDR3 bases: TGTGCCAGCAGTCCCCGGGACCGTTCACCCCTCCACTTT.